The T cell receptor (beta chain) under discussion was sequenced for a study of T-cell reconstitution after alpha-beta-depleted transplantation in children. The CDR3 spans 14 residues. V was clipped by 3 bases and J by 3 bases, with 14 bases between them. The germline CDR1 and CDR2 sequences are DFQATT and SNEGSKA (reference sequence). Preparing the TCRbeta library involved the use of unique molecular identifiers. TCRdb itself ran the PCR reads through MiXCR, one entry per CDR3 protein. Seen here are 300,000 to 400,000 distinct CDR3 sequences, roughly 13% observed once, and the top ten hold roughly 4.5%.

The chain combines TRBV20-1 with TRBJ1-1, with D perhaps TRBD1 (5 bases). The origin of this receptor is a human donor who donated a stem cell graft to a child with Fanconi anemia. This specimen consisted of PBMCs, obtained from the stem cell graft. The CDR3 loop reads CSASKGPRDTEAFF. The CDR3 region has the DNA TGCAGTGCTAGTAAGGGGCCCCGGGACACTGAAGCTTTCTTT.